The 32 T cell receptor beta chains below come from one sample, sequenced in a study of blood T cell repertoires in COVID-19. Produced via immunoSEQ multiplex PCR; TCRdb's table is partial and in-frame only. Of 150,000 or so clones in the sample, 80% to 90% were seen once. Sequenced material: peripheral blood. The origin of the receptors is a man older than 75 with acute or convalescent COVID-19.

The DNA for the CDR3 is TGTGCCAGCTCACCACTAGCGGCGAGCAATCAGCCCCAGCATTTT. Amino acids: CASSPLAASNQPQHF. The V and J genes are TRBV18 and TRBJ1-5, with D unclear. V was clipped by 1 base and J by 1 base, with 8 bases between them. This CDR3 spans 15 amino acids. Looked up from germline, CDR1 is KGHSH and CDR2 is LQKENI.

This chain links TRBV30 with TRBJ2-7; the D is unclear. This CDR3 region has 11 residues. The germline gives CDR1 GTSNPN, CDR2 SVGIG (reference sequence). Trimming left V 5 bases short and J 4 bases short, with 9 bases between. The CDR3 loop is CAWGWLYEQYF. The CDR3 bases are TGTGCCTGGGGATGGCTGTACGAGCAGTACTTC. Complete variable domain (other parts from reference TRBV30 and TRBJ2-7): SQTIHQWPATLVQPVGSPLSLECTVEGTSNPNLYWYRQAAGRGLQLLFYSVGIGQISSEVPQNLSASRPQDRQFILSSKKLLLSDSGFYLCAWGWLYEQYFGPGTRLTVT.

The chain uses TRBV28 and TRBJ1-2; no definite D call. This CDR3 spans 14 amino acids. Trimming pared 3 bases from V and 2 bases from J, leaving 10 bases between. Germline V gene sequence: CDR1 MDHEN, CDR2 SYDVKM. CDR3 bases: TGTGCCAGCAGTTTTTCGCAGGCCAACTATGGCTACACCTTC. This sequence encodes CASSFSQANYGYTF.

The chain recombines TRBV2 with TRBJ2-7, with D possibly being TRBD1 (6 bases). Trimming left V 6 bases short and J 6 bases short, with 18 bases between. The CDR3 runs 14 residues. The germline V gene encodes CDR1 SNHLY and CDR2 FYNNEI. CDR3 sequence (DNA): TGTGCCAGCAGATTTGACAGGCAAGCGAGCGAGCAGTACTTC. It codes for CASRFDRQASEQYF. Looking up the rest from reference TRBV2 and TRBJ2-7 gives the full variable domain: EPEVTQTPSHQVTQMGQEVILRCVPISNHLYFYWYRQILGQKVEFLVSFYNNEISEKSEIFDDQFSVERPDGSNFTLKIRSTKLEDSAMYFCASRFDRQASEQYFGPGTRLTVT.

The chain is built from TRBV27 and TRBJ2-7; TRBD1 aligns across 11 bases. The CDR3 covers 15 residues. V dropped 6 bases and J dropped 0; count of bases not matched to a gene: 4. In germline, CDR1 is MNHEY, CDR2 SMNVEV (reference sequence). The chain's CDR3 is CASRWTGGASYEQYF. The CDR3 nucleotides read TGTGCCAGCAGATGGACAGGGGGCGCCTCCTACGAGCAGTACTTC.

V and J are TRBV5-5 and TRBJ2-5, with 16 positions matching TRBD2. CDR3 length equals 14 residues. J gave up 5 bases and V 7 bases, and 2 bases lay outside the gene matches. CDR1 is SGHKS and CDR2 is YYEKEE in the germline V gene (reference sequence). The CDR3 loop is CASGTSGRVETQYF. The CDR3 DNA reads TGTGCCAGCGGGACTAGCGGGAGGGTTGAGACCCAGTACTTC.

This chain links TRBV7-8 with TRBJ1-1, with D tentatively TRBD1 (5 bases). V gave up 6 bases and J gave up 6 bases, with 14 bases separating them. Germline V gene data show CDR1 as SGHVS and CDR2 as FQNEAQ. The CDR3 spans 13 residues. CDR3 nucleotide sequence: TGTGCCAGCAGGGGGGGAGGGGTCGCTGAAGCTTTCTTT. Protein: CASRGGGVAEAFF.

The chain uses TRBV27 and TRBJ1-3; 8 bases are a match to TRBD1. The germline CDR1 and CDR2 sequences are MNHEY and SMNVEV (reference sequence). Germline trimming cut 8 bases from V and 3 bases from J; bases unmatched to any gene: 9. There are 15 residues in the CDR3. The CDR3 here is CASSLQGAVGNTIYF. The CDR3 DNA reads TGTGCCAGCTCCCTCCAGGGGGCGGTTGGAAACACCATATATTTT.

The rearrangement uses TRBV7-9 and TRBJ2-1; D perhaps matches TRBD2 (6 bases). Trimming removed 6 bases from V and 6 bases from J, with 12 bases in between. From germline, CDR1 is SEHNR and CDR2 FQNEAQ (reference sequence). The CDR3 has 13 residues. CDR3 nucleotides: TGTGCCAGCAGTCTAGCGACCCTCAATGAGCAGTTCTTC. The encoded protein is CASSLATLNEQFF.

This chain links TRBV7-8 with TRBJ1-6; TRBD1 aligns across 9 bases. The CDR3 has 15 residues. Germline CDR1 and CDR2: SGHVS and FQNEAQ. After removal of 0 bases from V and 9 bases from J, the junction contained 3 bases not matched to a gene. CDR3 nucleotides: TGTGCCAGCAGCTTAGCCGGACAGGGGATTTCACCCCTCCACTTT. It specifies CASSLAGQGISPLHF.

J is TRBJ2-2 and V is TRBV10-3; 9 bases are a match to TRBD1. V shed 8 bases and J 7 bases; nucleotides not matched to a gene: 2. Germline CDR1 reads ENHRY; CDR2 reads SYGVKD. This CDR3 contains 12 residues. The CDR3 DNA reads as TGTGCCATCGGGACAGGGTTCGGGGAGCTGTTTTTT. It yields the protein CAIGTGFGELFF.

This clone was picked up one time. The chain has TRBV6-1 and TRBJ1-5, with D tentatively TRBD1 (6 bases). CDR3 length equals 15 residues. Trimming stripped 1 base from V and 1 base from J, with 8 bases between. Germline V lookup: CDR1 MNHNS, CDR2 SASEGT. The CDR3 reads CASSEGGQSNQPQHF. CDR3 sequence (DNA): TGTGCCAGCAGTGAAGGCGGACAGAGCAATCAGCCCCAGCATTTT.

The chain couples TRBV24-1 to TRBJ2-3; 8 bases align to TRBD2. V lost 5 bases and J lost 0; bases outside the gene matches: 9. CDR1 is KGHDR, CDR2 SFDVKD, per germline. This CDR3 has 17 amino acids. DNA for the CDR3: TGTGCCACCAGTGTTTGGGAAGCGGGGGCCAGCACAGATACGCAGTATTTT. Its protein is CATSVWEAGASTDTQYF.

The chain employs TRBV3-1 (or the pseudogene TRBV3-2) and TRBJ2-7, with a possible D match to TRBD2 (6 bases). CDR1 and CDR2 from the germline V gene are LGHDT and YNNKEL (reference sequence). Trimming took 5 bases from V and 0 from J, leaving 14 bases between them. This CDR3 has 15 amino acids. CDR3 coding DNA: TGTGCCAGCAGCAAAGGGACTCTTAGCTCCTACGAGCAGTACTTC. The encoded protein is CASSKGTLSSYEQYF.

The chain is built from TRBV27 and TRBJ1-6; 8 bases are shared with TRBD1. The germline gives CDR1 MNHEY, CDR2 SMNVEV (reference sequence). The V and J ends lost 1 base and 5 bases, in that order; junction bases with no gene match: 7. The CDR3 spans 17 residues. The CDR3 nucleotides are TGTGCCAGCAGTTTATTGACAGGGGCAGACAATAATTCACCCCTCCACTTT. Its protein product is CASSLLTGADNNSPLHF.

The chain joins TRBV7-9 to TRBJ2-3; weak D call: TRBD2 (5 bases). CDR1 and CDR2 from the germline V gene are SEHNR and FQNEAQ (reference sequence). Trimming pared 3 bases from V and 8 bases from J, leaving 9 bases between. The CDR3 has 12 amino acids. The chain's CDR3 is CASSFQRSTQYF. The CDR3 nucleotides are TGTGCCAGCAGCTTTCAGCGGAGTACGCAGTATTTT.

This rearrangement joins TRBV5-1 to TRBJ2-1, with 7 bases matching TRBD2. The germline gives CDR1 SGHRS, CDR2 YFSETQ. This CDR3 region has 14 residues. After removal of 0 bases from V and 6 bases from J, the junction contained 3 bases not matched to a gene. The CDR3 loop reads CASSLDWTSNEQFF. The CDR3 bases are TGCGCCAGCAGCTTGGATTGGACTAGCAATGAGCAGTTCTTC.

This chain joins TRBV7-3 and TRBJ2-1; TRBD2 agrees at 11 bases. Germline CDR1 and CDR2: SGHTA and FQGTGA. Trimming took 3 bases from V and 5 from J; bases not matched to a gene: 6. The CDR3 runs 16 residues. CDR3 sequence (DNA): TGTGCCAGCAGCTTCGTCGGGACTAGCGGCAACAATGAGCAGTTCTTC. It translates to CASSFVGTSGNNEQFF.

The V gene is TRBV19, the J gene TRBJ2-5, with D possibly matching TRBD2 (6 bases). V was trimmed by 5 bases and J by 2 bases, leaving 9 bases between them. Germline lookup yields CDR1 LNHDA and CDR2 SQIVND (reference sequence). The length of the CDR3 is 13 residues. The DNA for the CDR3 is TGTGCCAGTAGTGCGGGGCCTCAAGAGACCCAGTACTTC. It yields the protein CASSAGPQETQYF.

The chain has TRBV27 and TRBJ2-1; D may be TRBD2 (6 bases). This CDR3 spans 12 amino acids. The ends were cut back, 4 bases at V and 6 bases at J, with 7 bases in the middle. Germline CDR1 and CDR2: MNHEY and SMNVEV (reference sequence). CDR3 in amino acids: CASSSTSNEQFF. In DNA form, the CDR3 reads TGTGCCAGCAGTTCGACTAGCAATGAGCAGTTCTTC.

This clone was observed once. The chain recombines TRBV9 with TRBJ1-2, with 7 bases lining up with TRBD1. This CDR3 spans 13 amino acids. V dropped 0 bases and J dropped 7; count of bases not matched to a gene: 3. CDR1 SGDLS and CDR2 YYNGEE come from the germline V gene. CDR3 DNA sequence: TGTGCCAGCAGCGTAGGAGGGACAGTTGGCTACACCTTC. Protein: CASSVGGTVGYTF.

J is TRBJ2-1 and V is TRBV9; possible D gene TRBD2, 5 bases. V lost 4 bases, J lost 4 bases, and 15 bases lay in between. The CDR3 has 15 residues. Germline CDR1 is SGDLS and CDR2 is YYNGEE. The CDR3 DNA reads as TGTGCCAGCAGCTCCCGGGATAGCCCTTACAATGAGCAGTTCTTC. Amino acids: CASSSRDSPYNEQFF.

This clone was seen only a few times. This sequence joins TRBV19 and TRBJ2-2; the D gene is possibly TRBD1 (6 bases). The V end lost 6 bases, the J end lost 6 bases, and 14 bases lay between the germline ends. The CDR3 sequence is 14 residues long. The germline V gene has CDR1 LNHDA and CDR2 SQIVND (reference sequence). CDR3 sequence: CASRLQGSAGELFF. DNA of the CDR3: TGTGCCAGTAGACTTCAGGGGTCCGCCGGGGAGCTGTTTTTT.

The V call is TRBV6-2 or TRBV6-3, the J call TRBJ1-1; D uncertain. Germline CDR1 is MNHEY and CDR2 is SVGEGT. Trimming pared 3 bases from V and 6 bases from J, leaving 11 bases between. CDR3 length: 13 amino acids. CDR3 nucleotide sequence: TGTGCCAGCAGTTATGGCCGCCCCGCTGAAGCTTTCTTT. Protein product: CASSYGRPAEAFF.

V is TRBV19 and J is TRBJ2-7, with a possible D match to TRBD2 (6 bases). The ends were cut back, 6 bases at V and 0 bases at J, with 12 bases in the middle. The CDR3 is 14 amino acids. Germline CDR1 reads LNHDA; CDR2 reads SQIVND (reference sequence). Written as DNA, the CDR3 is TGTGCCAGTAGCCGTGGGGGGTTCTCCTACGAGCAGTACTTC. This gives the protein CASSRGGFSYEQYF.

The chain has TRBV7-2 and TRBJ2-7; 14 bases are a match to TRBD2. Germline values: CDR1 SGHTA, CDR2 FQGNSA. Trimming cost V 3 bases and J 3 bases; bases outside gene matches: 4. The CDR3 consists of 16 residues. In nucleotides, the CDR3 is TGTGCCAGCAGCTTTGGACTAGCGGGAGGATTCTACGAGCAGTACTTC. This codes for CASSFGLAGGFYEQYF.

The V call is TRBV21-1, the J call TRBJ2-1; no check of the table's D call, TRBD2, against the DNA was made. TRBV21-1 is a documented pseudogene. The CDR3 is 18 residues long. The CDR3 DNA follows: TGTGCCAGCAGCAAATTAGCGGGAGGGCCAACGGCCTACAATGAGCAGTTCTTC. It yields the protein CASSKLAGGPTAYNEQFF.

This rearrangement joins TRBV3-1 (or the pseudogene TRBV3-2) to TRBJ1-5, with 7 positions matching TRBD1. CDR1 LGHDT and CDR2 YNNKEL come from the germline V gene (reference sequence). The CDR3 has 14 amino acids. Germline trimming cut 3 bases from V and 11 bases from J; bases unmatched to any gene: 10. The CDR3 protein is CASSQSEQGRAQHF. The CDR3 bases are TGTGCCAGCAGCCAGTCTGAACAGGGGAGAGCCCAGCATTTT.

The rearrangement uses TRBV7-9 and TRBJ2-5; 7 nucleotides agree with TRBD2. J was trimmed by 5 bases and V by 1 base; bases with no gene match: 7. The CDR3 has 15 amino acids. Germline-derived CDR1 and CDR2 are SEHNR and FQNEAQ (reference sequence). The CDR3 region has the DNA TGTGCCAGCAGCTTAGAAGTAGGCGGGGGTGAGACCCAGTACTTC. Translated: CASSLEVGGGETQYF.

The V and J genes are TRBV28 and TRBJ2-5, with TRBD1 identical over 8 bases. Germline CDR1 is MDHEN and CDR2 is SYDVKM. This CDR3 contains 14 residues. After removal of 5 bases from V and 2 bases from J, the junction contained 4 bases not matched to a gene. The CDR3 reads CASSRTGPQETQYF. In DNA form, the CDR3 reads TGTGCCAGCAGTCGGACAGGGCCGCAAGAGACCCAGTACTTC. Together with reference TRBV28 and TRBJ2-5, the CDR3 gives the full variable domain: DVKVTQSSRYLVKRTGEKVFLECVQDMDHENMFWYRQDPGLGLRLIYFSYDVKMKEKGDIPEGYSVSREKKERFSLILESASTNQTSMYLCASSRTGPQETQYFGPGTRLLVL.

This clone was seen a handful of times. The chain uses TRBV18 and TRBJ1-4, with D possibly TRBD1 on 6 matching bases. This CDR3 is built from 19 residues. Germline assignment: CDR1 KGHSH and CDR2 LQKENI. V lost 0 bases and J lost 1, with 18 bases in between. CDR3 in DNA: TGTGCCAGCTCACCACCGGGGCGCGGGGGGCTGCGAACTAATGAAAAACTGTTTTTT. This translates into CASSPPGRGGLRTNEKLFF.

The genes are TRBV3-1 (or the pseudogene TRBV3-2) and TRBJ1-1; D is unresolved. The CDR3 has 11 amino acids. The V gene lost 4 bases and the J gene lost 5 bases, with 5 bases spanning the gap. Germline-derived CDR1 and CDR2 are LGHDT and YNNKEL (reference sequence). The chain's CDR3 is CASSPGTEAFF. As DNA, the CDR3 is TGTGCCAGCAGCCCCGGTACTGAAGCTTTCTTT.